This is a list of T cell receptor beta chains from one sample in a study of CD8 T cells in ankylosing spondylitis. TCRdb ran MiXCR on the 5' RACE reads and lists one entry per CDR3 protein. The table shows around 440,000 distinct CDR3 sequences, with roughly 17% occurring only once. The sample consisted of blood, either unsorted or a sorted T cell fraction (not recorded which). These receptors all come from a male donor with ankylosing spondylitis. The CDR3 runs from the conserved cysteine through the conserved F or W. D genes are given only for firm matches. Clone size is not always given. Where it is, it says once, few, many or a class for expanded clones.

clone_size: NA
d_call: NA
v_call: TRBV20-1
cdr3_aa: CSARHEVETQYF

clone_size: NA
d_call: NA
v_call: TRBV5-5
cdr3_aa: CASSWSGDTQYF

clone_size: few
d_call: NA
v_call: TRBV3-1
cdr3_aa: CASSQDWNYDGYTF

clone_size: few
d_call: NA
v_call: TRBV7-8
cdr3_aa: CASSGQFSNTEAFF

clone_size: few
d_call: TRBD2
v_call: TRBV7-9
cdr3_aa: CASSKGLAGVDEQFF

clone_size: NA
d_call: TRBD1
v_call: TRBV2
cdr3_aa: CASTLGQGPHGYTF

clone_size: NA
d_call: TRBD2
v_call: TRBV28
cdr3_aa: CASLMGLANTGELFF

clone_size: NA
d_call: NA
v_call: TRBV20-1
cdr3_aa: CSARDIPILGRPNYGYTF

clone_size: few
d_call: NA
v_call: TRBV4-3
cdr3_aa: CASSQGRQQPQHF

clone_size: few
d_call: NA
v_call: TRBV21-1
cdr3_aa: CASSKVAGRDTGELFF

clone_size: few
d_call: NA
v_call: TRBV5-1
cdr3_aa: CASSLERVITEAFF

clone_size: NA
d_call: NA
v_call: TRBV11-3
cdr3_aa: CASSLNGVTGELFF

clone_size: many
d_call: NA
v_call: TRBV25-1
cdr3_aa: CASSEYGSGNLYNEQFF

clone_size: few
d_call: NA
v_call: TRBV20-1
cdr3_aa: CSARAVGLGNSPLHF

clone_size: NA
d_call: TRBD2
v_call: TRBV2
cdr3_aa: CASSGGLAGGPGELFF

clone_size: few
d_call: NA
v_call: TRBV5-1
cdr3_aa: CASSLSAGVSTDTQYF

clone_size: few
d_call: NA
v_call: TRBV3-1
cdr3_aa: CASSLDRANSPLHF

clone_size: few
d_call: NA
v_call: TRBV21-1
cdr3_aa: CASSKTAQGEHNEQFF

clone_size: NA
d_call: NA
v_call: TRBV4-1
cdr3_aa: CASSPGLIAKNIQYF

clone_size: few
d_call: NA
v_call: TRBV11-2
cdr3_aa: CASSLFVSGEQFF

clone_size: few
d_call: TRBD2
v_call: TRBV11-2
cdr3_aa: CASSLRGAGGPYNEQFF

clone_size: few
d_call: NA
v_call: TRBV5-1
cdr3_aa: CASSGSSGGETQYF

clone_size: NA
d_call: NA
v_call: TRBV20-1
cdr3_aa: CSASALGQYF

clone_size: once
d_call: TRBD1
v_call: TRBV6-2/TRBV6-3
cdr3_aa: CASSFNRGHQPQHF

clone_size: NA
d_call: TRBD1
v_call: TRBV20-1
cdr3_aa: CSAGPDRGPGGYGYTF

clone_size: few
d_call: NA
v_call: TRBV7-3
cdr3_aa: CASSRELYSGANVLTF

clone_size: few
d_call: NA
v_call: TRBV27
cdr3_aa: CASSLRVVSFPDTQYF

clone_size: NA
d_call: NA
v_call: TRBV5-4
cdr3_aa: CASSLGGAYTEAFF

clone_size: NA
d_call: TRBD1
v_call: TRBV29-1
cdr3_aa: CSVEATGAGNTIYF

clone_size: NA
d_call: TRBD1
v_call: TRBV20-1
cdr3_aa: CSARGDSWAEAFF

clone_size: NA
d_call: NA
v_call: TRBV3-1
cdr3_aa: CASSQVQHEQFF

clone_size: few
d_call: TRBD2
v_call: TRBV4-2
cdr3_aa: CASSQSGTSGVQDTQYF

clone_size: many
d_call: TRBD2
v_call: TRBV12-3/TRBV12-4
cdr3_aa: CASSPSAGGYEQYF

clone_size: many
d_call: NA
v_call: TRBV12-3/TRBV12-4
cdr3_aa: CASSSSSVGEQFF

clone_size: NA
d_call: TRBD2
v_call: TRBV11-2
cdr3_aa: CASKRSGGASTQYF

clone_size: NA
d_call: TRBD1
v_call: TRBV7-9
cdr3_aa: CASSTRQGGYSGNTIYF

clone_size: NA
d_call: TRBD2
v_call: TRBV7-2
cdr3_aa: CASSLTSGKNIQYF

clone_size: NA
d_call: NA
v_call: TRBV5-1
cdr3_aa: CASSQLREPRGAEAFF

clone_size: few
d_call: NA
v_call: TRBV7-2
cdr3_aa: CASSSPPGVSTDTQYF

clone_size: few
d_call: NA
v_call: TRBV20-1
cdr3_aa: CSAGDTNYEQYF

clone_size: NA
d_call: NA
v_call: TRBV3-1
cdr3_aa: CASSQDGGGAEAFF

clone_size: few
d_call: TRBD2
v_call: TRBV24-1
cdr3_aa: CATSEPASGVMFF

clone_size: NA
d_call: TRBD2
v_call: TRBV24-1
cdr3_aa: CATSDSGRALRETQYF

clone_size: many
d_call: TRBD1
v_call: TRBV7-9
cdr3_aa: CASSSLEGGFFTDTQYF

clone_size: NA
d_call: NA
v_call: TRBV7-2
cdr3_aa: CASSLAVGAQYEQYF

clone_size: NA
d_call: TRBD2
v_call: TRBV5-1
cdr3_aa: CASSEGRGTYNEQFF

clone_size: few
d_call: TRBD1
v_call: TRBV4-1
cdr3_aa: CASSQDEQRRTGVSYEQYF

clone_size: few
d_call: NA
v_call: TRBV18
cdr3_aa: CASSPPWASSGNTIYF

clone_size: NA
d_call: NA
v_call: TRBV12-3/TRBV12-4
cdr3_aa: CALSFHWGLASTGNTIYF

clone_size: NA
d_call: TRBD2
v_call: TRBV20-1
cdr3_aa: CSARSGSDISPDTQYF

clone_size: few
d_call: TRBD2
v_call: TRBV5-5
cdr3_aa: CASSTVATSGSTDTQYF

clone_size: few
d_call: TRBD1
v_call: TRBV6-1
cdr3_aa: CASSSQGDTGELFF

clone_size: NA
d_call: TRBD2
v_call: TRBV10-3
cdr3_aa: CAISSGLAGVNTDTQYF

clone_size: many
d_call: NA
v_call: TRBV3-1
cdr3_aa: CASSHMGRMNTEAFF

clone_size: NA
d_call: NA
v_call: TRBV11-1
cdr3_aa: CASSFSGHGSTDTQYF

clone_size: NA
d_call: NA
v_call: TRBV18
cdr3_aa: CASSPTSFLEQYF

clone_size: many
d_call: NA
v_call: TRBV10-3
cdr3_aa: CAIKEVGPNTEAFF

clone_size: many
d_call: TRBD2
v_call: TRBV12-3/TRBV12-4
cdr3_aa: CASSPSLAGGLEQYF

clone_size: many
d_call: TRBD1
v_call: TRBV12-3/TRBV12-4
cdr3_aa: CASTLGQGASVYQPQHF